What follows are 25 T cell receptor beta chains derived from one specimen sequenced in a study of cytotoxic CD8 clonotypes in ibrutinib-treated CLL. The method was immunoSEQ multiplex PCR; TCRdb's version includes in-frame clones alone and lacks a portion of them. The sample shows about 270,000 clones, 65% to 85% of them seen only once. Sequenced here: PBMCs, sampled at disease progression, from a patient treated with ibrutinib. The receptors were gathered from a human donor with chronic lymphocytic leukemia.

The J gene is TRBJ1-1, the V gene TRBV28; tentatively, D is TRBD1 (5 bases). Deletions cut 4 bases from V and 0 bases from J, with 12 bases between. The CDR3 contains 15 residues. Germline CDR1 MDHEN, CDR2 SYDVKM. The CDR3 is CASSSQGFMNTEAFF. As DNA, the CDR3 is TGTGCCAGCAGTTCCCAGGGTTTCATGAACACTGAAGCTTTCTTT.

The rearrangement joins TRBV2 to TRBJ1-5, with TRBD1 matching 8 bases. CDR1 SNHLY and CDR2 FYNNEI come from the germline V gene. This CDR3 comprises 14 residues. V shed 4 bases, J shed 4 bases, and the junction held 3 bases outside the gene matches. In DNA, the CDR3 is TGTGCCAGCAGTGCATACAGGGGGAATCAGCCCCAGCATTTT. Protein product: CASSAYRGNQPQHF.

The table lists this clone with a few counts. The CDR3 loop reads CASSDRQADSTYEQYF. In nucleotides, the CDR3 is TGTGCCAGCAGTGACCGACAGGCGGATTCGACCTACGAGCAGTACTTC. The chain employs TRBV2 and TRBJ2-7; tentative D call: TRBD1 (6 bases). Germline V gene sequence: CDR1 SNHLY, CDR2 FYNNEI. The CDR3 consists of 16 residues. Trimming shortened V by 3 bases and J by 2 bases, and 17 bases separated the two germline ends.

This sequence joins TRBV4-2 and TRBJ2-7; a possible D gene is TRBD2 (6 bases). Germline CDR1 and CDR2: LGHNA and YNFKEQ. V dropped 2 bases and J dropped 3 bases, with 11 bases sitting between them. CDR3 length: 14 amino acids. DNA of the CDR3: TGTGCCAGCAGCCAACTAGCGCTGAACTACGAGCAGTACTTC. Protein sequence: CASSQLALNYEQYF.

The chain combines TRBV7-9 with TRBJ1-1; the D is unclear. The ends were cut back, 3 bases at V and 8 bases at J, with 10 bases in the middle. CDR1 and CDR2 (germline): SEHNR, FQNEAQ (reference sequence). This CDR3 is built from 12 residues. CDR3 bases: TGTGCCAGCAGCTTCGGGAGACGCGAAGCTTTCTTT. Translated, it gives CASSFGRREAFF.

The rearrangement links TRBV9 to TRBJ2-7, with 12 bases identical to TRBD2. Losses at the gene ends were 0 bases for V and 6 bases for J; bases not matched to a gene: 16. Per germline, CDR1 SGDLS and CDR2 YYNGEE. The CDR3 is 19 amino acids. CDR3 amino acids: CASSVGVGLAGGLKGEQYF. The CDR3 DNA follows: TGTGCCAGCAGCGTAGGGGTTGGGCTAGCGGGAGGGCTAAAGGGCGAGCAGTACTTC.

V gene TRBV7-6 combines with J gene TRBJ2-2, with D possibly matching TRBD2 (7 bases). The CDR3 spans 16 residues. Trimming took off 4 bases at V and 4 bases at J, with 16 bases between the two ends. Germline lookup yields CDR1 SGHVS and CDR2 FNYEAQ. The CDR3, as DNA: TGTGCCAGCAGCTCGCCCGGGGGGCTTGGCACCGGGGAGCTGTTTTTT. Protein product: CASSSPGGLGTGELFF.

The chain employs TRBV5-1 and TRBJ2-2; 9 bases match TRBD2. V trimming: 4 bases; J trimming: 2 bases; junction bases outside the gene matches: 3. The CDR3 totals 15 residues. The germline V gene encodes CDR1 SGHRS and CDR2 YFSETQ. This chain's CDR3 is CASSKGLANTGELFF. The CDR3 region has the DNA TGCGCCAGCAGCAAGGGACTAGCAAACACCGGGGAGCTGTTTTTT.

The rearrangement joins TRBV10-3 to TRBJ1-5; D ambiguous. The CDR3 sequence is 14 residues long. Germline-derived CDR1 and CDR2 are ENHRY and SYGVKD. V was trimmed by 8 bases and J by 7 bases, leaving 18 bases between them. The CDR3 loop reads CAIGDGSTRQPQHF. The CDR3 DNA follows: TGTGCCATCGGGGATGGATCGACGAGGCAGCCCCAGCATTTT.

This chain joins TRBV7-2 and TRBJ1-1; D is undetermined. V lost 6 bases and J lost 1, with 15 bases in between. CDR1 is SGHTA and CDR2 is FQGNSA in the germline V gene. This CDR3 has 15 amino acids. CDR3 amino acids: CASRSVATPNTEAFF. CDR3 nucleotide sequence: TGTGCCAGCAGGTCCGTCGCGACACCGAACACTGAAGCTTTCTTT.

The gene calls are TRBV2 and TRBJ2-2, with D possibly TRBD1 on 5 matching bases. Germline V gene lookup returns CDR1 SNHLY and CDR2 FYNNEI. Trimming removed 7 bases from V and 2 bases from J, with 8 bases in between. This CDR3 comprises 13 residues. DNA of the CDR3: TGTGCCAGCATTGGGGCAAACACCGGGGAGCTGTTTTTT. This translates into CASIGANTGELFF. Full variable domain (rest looked up from reference TRBV2 and TRBJ2-2): EPEVTQTPSHQVTQMGQEVILRCVPISNHLYFYWYRQILGQKVEFLVSFYNNEISEKSEIFDDQFSVERPDGSNFTLKIRSTKLEDSAMYFCASIGANTGELFFGEGSRLTVL.

The rearrangement joins TRBV2 to TRBJ1-6; a possible D gene is TRBD1 (6 bases). CDR3 size: 14 residues. Trimming pared 4 bases from V and 7 bases from J, leaving 11 bases between. In germline, CDR1 is SNHLY, CDR2 FYNNEI. The CDR3 bases are TGTGCCAGCAGTGGTCCAGGGGCGAATTCACCCCTCCACTTT. This translates into CASSGPGANSPLHF.

The chain uses TRBV6-6 and TRBJ2-7; D is unresolved. CDR1 MNHNY and CDR2 SVGAGI come from the germline V gene (reference sequence). V lost 7 bases to trimming and J lost 4 bases, with 8 bases between them. This CDR3 contains 11 residues. The CDR3 DNA is TGTGCCAGCACGGAAGGGTACGAGCAGTACTTC. Its protein product is CASTEGYEQYF.

The V gene is TRBV5-6, the J gene TRBJ2-3; D possibly corresponds to TRBD1 (6 bases). Germline V gene lookup returns CDR1 SGHDT and CDR2 YYEEEE. This CDR3 has 14 amino acids. The V end lost 4 bases, the J end lost 8 bases, and 17 bases lay between the germline ends. CDR3 loop: CASSPRPTGSTQYF. CDR3 in DNA: TGTGCCAGCAGCCCAAGACCCACAGGGAGTACGCAGTATTTT.

This clone showed up many times. The rearrangement uses TRBV28 and TRBJ2-7, with TRBD2 matching 11 bases. The CDR3 is made up of 17 amino acids. Germline V lookup: CDR1 MDHEN, CDR2 SYDVKM. V was clipped by 5 bases and J by 2 bases; unmatched bases: 11. The CDR3 bases are TGTGCCAGCAGTAAGAGAAAACCGGGACTAGCGGCCTACGAGCAGTACTTC. It specifies CASSKRKPGLAAYEQYF.

V gene TRBV6-6 combines with J gene TRBJ1-1; 7 bases fit TRBD1. The CDR3 runs 12 residues. V trimming: 7 bases; J trimming: 4 bases; junction bases outside the gene matches: 3. CDR1 is MNHNY and CDR2 is SVGAGI in the germline V gene (reference sequence). In nucleotides, the CDR3 is TGTGCCAGCACCCCAGGGGGCACTGAAGCTTTCTTT. Translated, it gives CASTPGGTEAFF.

V and J are TRBV27 and TRBJ2-7, with D possibly being TRBD1 (6 bases). CDR3 length: 14 residues. The germline V and J ends were trimmed by 2 bases and 6 bases, with 14 bases remaining between them. Per germline, CDR1 MNHEY and CDR2 SMNVEV (reference sequence). CDR3 sequence reads: CASSLNAGASEQYF. The CDR3 region has the DNA TGTGCCAGCAGTTTAAATGCAGGGGCATCCGAGCAGTACTTC.

In this sample, this clone turned up a few times. The gene calls are TRBV5-1 and TRBJ1-1, with D unresolved. The germline V gene encodes CDR1 SGHRS and CDR2 YFSETQ. The CDR3 contains 16 residues. Trimming removed 0 bases from V and 4 bases from J, with 16 bases in between. This chain's CDR3 is CASSLAGAGKGTEAFF. The CDR3 DNA reads TGCGCCAGCAGCTTGGCCGGCGCGGGGAAAGGCACTGAAGCTTTCTTT. Full variable domain (rest looked up from reference TRBV5-1 and TRBJ1-1): KAGVTQTPRYLIKTRGQQVTLSCSPISGHRSVSWYQQTPGQGLQFLFEYFSETQRNKGNFPGRFSGRQFSNSRSEMNVSTLELGDSALYLCASSLAGAGKGTEAFFGQGTRLTVV.

The genes are TRBV29-1 and TRBJ2-1; 7 bases are a match to TRBD1. In germline, CDR1 is SQVTM, CDR2 ANQGSEA. CDR3 size: 16 residues. The V and J ends lost 4 bases and 6 bases, in that order; junction bases with no gene match: 15. The CDR3 nucleotides are TGCAGCGTTGCCGTCAGGAGCCACAGGGGCTCCAATGAGCAGTTCTTC. It yields the protein CSVAVRSHRGSNEQFF.

This clone appeared once. This chain uses TRBV19 with TRBJ2-3, with D perhaps matching TRBD2 (5 bases). Germline loops: CDR1 LNHDA, CDR2 SQIVND (reference sequence). This CDR3 comprises 15 residues. Trimming pared 5 bases from V and 0 bases from J, leaving 12 bases between. CDR3 in amino acids: CASSERKLSTDTQYF. Here the CDR3 DNA reads TGTGCCAGTAGTGAGCGGAAACTGAGCACAGATACGCAGTATTTT.

CDR3 coding DNA: TGTGCCAGCAGTTCAGGGGGCTACCATAATTCACCCCTCCACTTT. Translation: CASSSGGYHNSPLHF. The chain carries TRBV27 and TRBJ1-6, with 8 bases fitting TRBD1. Trimming cost V 4 bases and J 5 bases; bases outside gene matches: 4. The CDR3 loop spans 15 amino acids. Germline-derived CDR1 and CDR2 are MNHEY and SMNVEV (reference sequence).

The rearrangement links TRBV5-4 to TRBJ2-3, with 9 bases that match TRBD1. V lost 2 bases, J lost 3 bases, and 4 bases stayed unmatched. This CDR3 is 15 amino acids long. The germline V gene encodes CDR1 SGHNT and CDR2 YYREEE (reference sequence). CDR3: CASSFRQGETDTQYF. The CDR3 DNA is TGTGCCAGCAGCTTCCGACAGGGGGAAACAGATACGCAGTATTTT.

DNA of the CDR3: TGTGCCAGTAGTATAGTCCATACCTCGGGTCAGCCCCAGCATTTT. This gives the protein CASSIVHTSGQPQHF. The V gene is TRBV19, the J gene TRBJ1-5; D gene uncertain. With 1 base removed from V and 6 bases from J, the gap between germline ends came to 13 bases. The CDR3 contains 15 residues. CDR1 and CDR2 (germline): LNHDA, SQIVND (reference sequence).

The chain uses TRBV5-4 and TRBJ1-5; 12 nucleotides agree with TRBD1. V was clipped by 2 bases and J by 7 bases; unmatched bases: 1. Germline V gene sequence: CDR1 SGHNT, CDR2 YYREEE (reference sequence). This CDR3 has 14 amino acids. CDR3 amino acids: CASSFGTGGQPQHF. The CDR3 DNA is TGTGCCAGCAGCTTTGGGACAGGGGGCCAGCCCCAGCATTTT.

V usage is TRBV28 and J usage is TRBJ2-7; no reliable D call. Germline lookup yields CDR1 MDHEN and CDR2 SYDVKM. CDR3 length equals 15 residues. The V end lost 3 bases, the J end lost 1 base, and 13 bases lay between the germline ends. The CDR3: CASSLISWGSYEQYF. DNA of the CDR3: TGTGCCAGCAGTTTGATCTCTTGGGGATCCTACGAGCAGTACTTC.